These 11 T cell receptor beta chains were sequenced from one sample in a study of shared clonotypes between healthy human individuals. The repertoire was sequenced with immunoSEQ multiplex PCR; TCRdb's copy has only in-frame clones and lacks some. The sample consists of 2 million to 2.5 million clones, around 90% of them appearing once. The specimen was naive CD4+ T cells from PBMCs. The subset is: CD45RA+ positively selected. These receptor sequences come from a man younger than 35 in good health. Some clones in this sample may be carry-over from other donors' samples.

The chain employs TRBV25-1 and TRBJ2-1, with TRBD2 matching 10 bases. Germline-derived CDR1 and CDR2 are MGHDK and SYGVNS. This CDR3 region has 17 residues. Trimming cost V 1 base and J 4 bases; bases outside gene matches: 7. The CDR3 loop reads CASSEFIGLADYNEQFF. CDR3 in DNA: TGTGCCAGCAGTGAATTCATCGGACTAGCGGATTACAATGAGCAGTTCTTC.

The chain uses TRBV4-1 and TRBJ2-1, with D uncertain. The CDR3 extends over 16 amino acids. Germline V lookup: CDR1 MGHRA, CDR2 YSYEKL. Trimming pared 0 bases from V and 1 base from J, leaving 10 bases between. For the CDR3, the DNA is TGCGCCAGCAGCCAAGATCTGGTTGATTCCTACAATGAGCAGTTCTTC. Protein product: CASSQDLVDSYNEQFF.

V is TRBV28 and J is TRBJ2-1, with 8 bases fitting TRBD2. CDR3 length equals 15 residues. In germline, CDR1 is MDHEN, CDR2 SYDVKM. V was clipped by 2 bases and J by 7 bases; unmatched bases: 7. The CDR3 sequence is CASSLQGGRRNEQFF. DNA of the CDR3: TGTGCCAGCAGTTTACAGGGCGGGAGGAGAAATGAGCAGTTCTTC.

The chain links TRBV11-2 to TRBJ2-7; 12 bases align to TRBD2. CDR1 and CDR2 (germline): SGHAT, FQNNGV. The CDR3 is 17 residues long. V was clipped by 0 bases and J by 7 bases; unmatched bases: 10. This CDR3 reads CASSLDRWTSGTLEQYF. The CDR3 nucleotides read TGTGCCAGCAGCTTAGATCGCTGGACTAGCGGGACCCTAGAGCAGTACTTC.

This chain uses TRBV5-6 with TRBJ2-1; D possibly matches TRBD1 or TRBD2 (5 bases each). The germline CDR1 and CDR2 sequences are SGHDT and YYEEEE. This CDR3 spans 17 amino acids. Between the trimmed V and J ends, which lost 3 bases and 5 bases, there was a span of 21 bases. This CDR3 reads CASSSPLRWGINNEQFF. Here the CDR3 DNA reads TGTGCCAGCAGCTCACCTCTCCGGTGGGGGATCAACAATGAGCAGTTCTTC.

This clone was seen just once. This chain uses TRBV19 with TRBJ1-1; the match to TRBD1 covers 9 bases. The CDR3 contains 20 residues. V trimming: 7 bases; J trimming: 0 bases; junction bases outside the gene matches: 21. Germline values: CDR1 LNHDA, CDR2 SQIVND (reference sequence). CDR3 nucleotides: TGTGCCAGTATTGGACTAAGTGTTTCGGACAGGGGCTTTTTGAACACTGAAGCTTTCTTT. This gives the protein CASIGLSVSDRGFLNTEAFF. Full variable domain (outside the CDR3, taken from reference TRBV19 and TRBJ1-1): DGGITQSPKYLFRKEGQNVTLSCEQNLNHDAMYWYRQDPGQGLRLIYYSQIVNDFQKGDIAEGYSVSREKKESFPLTVTSAQKNPTAFYLCASIGLSVSDRGFLNTEAFFGQGTRLTVV.

The chain combines TRBV10-3 with TRBJ1-4, with D possibly TRBD1 on 6 matching bases. The CDR3 contains 13 residues. Trimming removed 10 bases from V and 6 bases from J, with 15 bases in between. Germline CDR1 ENHRY, CDR2 SYGVKD. The CDR3 DNA reads as TGTGCCACCGGAAGGGGGGGGCATGAAAAACTGTTTTTT. Translating it yields CATGRGGHEKLFF.

The chain carries TRBV7-3 and TRBJ2-5; 7 bases are a match to TRBD1. The length of the CDR3 is 14 residues. After removal of 6 bases from V and 5 bases from J, the junction contained 9 bases not matched to a gene. Germline CDR1 and CDR2: SGHTA and FQGTGA. The CDR3 sequence: CASSPTGAGETQYF. CDR3 bases: TGTGCCAGCAGTCCAACAGGGGCGGGTGAGACCCAGTACTTC.

The chain is built from TRBV11-3 and TRBJ2-3; 9 bases are shared with TRBD2. Germline V gene lookup returns CDR1 SGHNT and CDR2 YENEEA. The CDR3 has 13 residues. With 5 bases clipped from V and 11 bases from J, the junction kept 8 bases outside the gene matches. The CDR3 region is CASSPGGGREQYF. CDR3 DNA: TGTGCCAGCAGCCCTGGGGGCGGGAGGGAGCAGTATTTT. Complete variable domain (other parts from reference TRBV11-3 and TRBJ2-3): EAGVVQSPRYKIIEKKQPVAFWCNPISGHNTLYWYLQNLGQGPELLIRYENEEAVDDSQLPKDRFSAERLKGVDSTLKIQPAELGDSAVYLCASSPGGGREQYFGPGTRLTVL.

The chain joins TRBV4-2 to TRBJ2-3; TRBD1 might be the D (5 bases). The V end was cut by 3 bases, the J end by 1 base, with 23 bases between. The CDR3 runs 19 residues. Germline CDR1 LGHNA, CDR2 YNFKEQ. The chain's CDR3 is CASSQFVAGMSSRTDTQYF. CDR3 nucleotides: TGTGCCAGCAGCCAGTTTGTGGCAGGGATGTCTTCTCGCACAGATACGCAGTATTTT.

This chain uses TRBV2 with TRBJ2-1, with D hard to call. Germline V gene data show CDR1 as SNHLY and CDR2 as FYNNEI. This CDR3 has 12 residues. V gave up 6 bases and J gave up 0 bases, with 3 bases separating them. In DNA, the CDR3 is TGTGCCAGCAGGAGCTCCTACAATGAGCAGTTCTTC. Protein product: CASRSSYNEQFF. Filled out from reference TRBV2 and TRBJ2-1, the complete variable domain reads EPEVTQTPSHQVTQMGQEVILRCVPISNHLYFYWYRQILGQKVEFLVSFYNNEISEKSEIFDDQFSVERPDGSNFTLKIRSTKLEDSAMYFCASRSSYNEQFFGPGTRLTVL.